Below, one T cell receptor (beta chain) is given with its context. There are many counts of this clone. Its recognized antigen is unknown. The CDR3 end is not reached by the read, which stops 3 residues before it; the germline J gene fills it in. Predominantly Caucasian heritage was noted among both the CVID patients and the healthy controls. Heparinized peripheral whole blood samples of roughly 5 to 8 ml were obtained from each donor. TCRbeta CDR3 repertoires were sequenced from genomic DNA of adults with common variable immune deficiency (CVID) and healthy adult controls. There were around 22 healthy adult volunteers in the control group (roughly twelve female and about ten male), ranging in age from roughly 20 to 70 years, with a mean age of 34. To isolate peripheral blood mononuclear cells, diluted blood was subjected to density centrifugation over Hypaque 1077 or Ficoll-Paque. Genomic DNA was obtained from unsorted mononuclear cells through either Qiagen column purification or a centrifugation-based method.

This entry is derived from a study of T cell clonality in common variable immunodeficiency (dated by TCRdb to the mid-2010s). The paper as a whole reports these results and caveats: It was noted by the authors that sequencing of the repertoires of T cell subpopulations would be needed to clarify the cause of the increased clonality in CVID. Reportedly, TCRbeta sequences from CVID had fewer deletions and N-nucleotide insertions, and highly modified clones with 13 or more V deletions were absent from CVID. Even though DNA input was equal, the average per sample came to some 82,000 unique sequences for controls compared with 30,000 to 40,000 for CVID samples. Healthy controls shared more TCRbeta clones with each other than CVID subjects shared among themselves (p < 0.0001). TCRbeta clonality was higher in CVID subjects than in healthy controls (t-test p = 0.018), and the increase was most characteristic of about a third of subjects. Patient heterogeneity within the CVID cohort put limits on correlating repertoire features with clinical complications.

V loses 6 bases, J loses 6 bases, and the germline ends lie 9 bases apart. The CDR3 numbers 12 residues from cysteine through phenylalanine. The DNA covers only part of the CDR3, 27 bases in frame from base 1. The germline V gene provides CDR1 MNHEY and CDR2 SVGEGT. Equivalent amounts of genomic DNA from CVID and control samples were used as sequencing input. For every sample, a 60 bp segment covering the rearranged TCRbeta CDR3 region was amplified and then sequenced. TCRbeta amplification used the immunoSEQ assay, a bias-corrected multiplex PCR with high-throughput sequencing. In the authors' own workflow: Every unique nucleotide sequence counted as a clone and was annotated with V, D and J genes, copy number and frequency. Sequences were labeled productive if in frame, and non-productive if out of frame or containing stop codons. As previously described, clonality was computed from Shannon's entropy. The predicted amino acid sequences of productive clones were used to derive the mean CDR3 Kyte-Doolittle hydropathy. Hierarchical clustering of scaled V gene usage was performed with the R hclust function using Manhattan distance and complete linkage. Clone sharing by CDR3 amino acid sequence was assessed by resampling 12 repertoires per group over 100 rounds. The repertoires were searched for around 75 published EBV-specific and around 240 published CMV-specific TCRbeta sequences. Analysis left out a couple of CVID samples that produced under 10,000 sequences, so fewer than 55 CVID repertoires remained. TCRdb stores this immuneACCESS table with in-frame sequences only. Part of the clones is absent; in the studies checked, under half of the shortfall reflects unresolved V genes, and no reason is known for the rest. D and trimming come from the DNA, and the V and J calls and clone size come from that table. In this sample the table shows tens of thousands of clones, and no singletons are among them. The ten largest make up 0.8% of the sample.

The V and J segments used are TRBV6-2 or TRBV6-3 and TRBJ1-5; matching of 6 bases hints at TRBD1 as the D gene. Material for sequencing was peripheral blood mononuclear cells. This TCR was recovered from a person between 18 and 75 years old in good health. The CDR3 loop reads CASSRGGQPQHF. CDR3 bases read: TGTGCCAGCAGCCGAGGGGGTCAGCCC.